The present T cell receptor beta chain was sequenced within a study of T cell changes during pregnancy in multiple sclerosis. CDR3 length: 14 amino acids. CDR1 SGHVS and CDR2 FQNEAQ come from the germline V gene. The V gene end was trimmed by 5 bases and the J gene end by 9 bases; junction bases not matched to a gene: 9. TCRdb keeps only in-frame clones here, not all; method: immunoSEQ multiplex PCR. Of tens of thousands of clones in the sample, 91% are singletons; the top ten hold 1.5% to 2%. The chain joins TRBV7-8 to TRBJ2-1, with 8 bases that match TRBD2. The sequence derives from a female donor in good health, enrolled as a control in a pregnancy study. The sequences come from peripheral blood, collected after pregnancy. The CDR3 bases are TGTGCCAGCAGCCCGGGGGGGGATGCTAGTGAGCAGTTCTTC. It is translated as CASSPGGDASEQFF.